The 8 T cell receptor beta chains below come from one sample, sequenced in a study of shared clonotypes between healthy human individuals. Only in-frame clones appear in the TCRdb table, and some are missing; sequencing was by immunoSEQ multiplex PCR. The data show a few million clones, approximately 95% seen once. Material for sequencing was naive CD4+ T cells sorted from blood. The subset: CD45RA+ positively selected. The receptors were gathered from a man between 18 and 35 years old in good health.

The rearrangement uses TRBV4-3 and TRBJ2-1, with TRBD2 as a possible D gene (5 bases). Germline V lookup: CDR1 LGHNA, CDR2 YSLEER. The ends were cut back, 0 bases at V and 1 base at J, with 10 bases in the middle. The CDR3 is 16 amino acids. In nucleotides, the CDR3 is TGCGCCAGCAGCCAAGAGAGGGAATGGTCCTACAATGAGCAGTTCTTC. Its protein is CASSQEREWSYNEQFF.

The chain carries TRBV10-3 and TRBJ2-7, with 8 positions matching TRBD1. This CDR3 region has 13 residues. Germline V gene sequence: CDR1 ENHRY, CDR2 SYGVKD. V was clipped by 6 bases and J by 2 bases; unmatched bases: 3. The CDR3: CAISRDRTYEQYF. CDR3 in DNA: TGTGCCATCAGCCGGGACAGGACCTACGAGCAGTACTTC.

The gene calls are TRBV7-2 and TRBJ1-1; possibly TRBD1 for D (5 bases). There are 15 residues in the CDR3. Germline-derived CDR1 and CDR2 are SGHTA and FQGNSA. Trimming pared 3 bases from V and 4 bases from J, leaving 15 bases between. Here the CDR3 reads CASSFAAGLGTEAFF. The CDR3, as DNA: TGTGCCAGCAGCTTCGCGGCAGGGTTGGGCACTGAAGCTTTCTTT.

The chain carries TRBV7-2 and TRBJ2-7, with D perhaps TRBD1 or TRBD2 (5 bases each). The CDR3 length is 18 residues. Trimming shortened V by 5 bases and J by 5 bases, and 28 bases separated the two germline ends. CDR1 is SGHTA, CDR2 FQGNSA, per germline. CDR3 in DNA: TGTGCCAGCAGCCTCCGGGGCGACTATAGGGTTAGTCGCCACGAGCAGTACTTC. Translating it yields CASSLRGDYRVSRHEQYF. The full variable domain, with the rest looked up from reference TRBV7-2 and TRBJ2-7, is GAGVSQSPSNKVTEKGKDVELRCDPISGHTALYWYRQSLGQGLEFLIYFQGNSAPDKSGLPSDRFSAERTGGSVSTLTIQRTQQEDSAVYLCASSLRGDYRVSRHEQYFGPGTRLTVT.

The chain carries TRBV9 and TRBJ2-2; no definite D call. With 2 bases removed from V and 7 bases from J, the gap between germline ends came to 9 bases. There are 13 residues in the CDR3. The germline V gene encodes CDR1 SGDLS and CDR2 YYNGEE. CDR3 loop: CASSVELGGELFF. The CDR3 DNA is TGTGCCAGCAGCGTGGAGCTGGGCGGGGAGCTGTTTTTT. The variable domain in full, completed from reference TRBV9 and TRBJ2-2, reads DSGVTQTPKHLITATGQRVTLRCSPRSGDLSVYWYQQSLDQGLQFLIQYYNGEERAKGNILERFSAQQFPDLHSELNLSSLELGDSALYFCASSVELGGELFFGEGSRLTVL.

CDR3 protein: CASSFSGALGEQFF. The CDR3 coding sequence is TGTGCCAGCAGCTTTAGCGGGGCCCTTGGAGAGCAGTTCTTC. This chain connects TRBV7-2 to TRBJ2-1; the match to TRBD2 covers 8 bases. CDR3 length equals 14 residues. Germline V lookup: CDR1 SGHTA, CDR2 FQGNSA. The V gene end was trimmed by 3 bases and the J gene end by 10 bases; junction bases not matched to a gene: 8.

The chain carries TRBV11-3 and TRBJ2-7; TRBD2 matches 8 bases. CDR1 and CDR2 from the germline V gene are SGHNT and YENEEA. CDR3 length equals 14 residues. J lost 2 bases, V lost 5 bases, and 5 bases had no gene match. CDR3: CASSLRGGTYEQYF. The CDR3 DNA is TGTGCCAGCAGCCTACGGGGGGGGACCTACGAGCAGTACTTC.

This sequence joins TRBV6-5 and TRBJ2-7, with TRBD2 matching 9 bases. V lost 5 bases and J lost 6; bases outside the gene matches: 8. The CDR3 loop spans 14 amino acids. Germline CDR1 MNHEY, CDR2 SVGAGI. The CDR3 is CASSPTGTSREQYF. The CDR3 nucleotides read TGTGCCAGCAGTCCCACCGGGACTAGCCGCGAGCAGTACTTC.